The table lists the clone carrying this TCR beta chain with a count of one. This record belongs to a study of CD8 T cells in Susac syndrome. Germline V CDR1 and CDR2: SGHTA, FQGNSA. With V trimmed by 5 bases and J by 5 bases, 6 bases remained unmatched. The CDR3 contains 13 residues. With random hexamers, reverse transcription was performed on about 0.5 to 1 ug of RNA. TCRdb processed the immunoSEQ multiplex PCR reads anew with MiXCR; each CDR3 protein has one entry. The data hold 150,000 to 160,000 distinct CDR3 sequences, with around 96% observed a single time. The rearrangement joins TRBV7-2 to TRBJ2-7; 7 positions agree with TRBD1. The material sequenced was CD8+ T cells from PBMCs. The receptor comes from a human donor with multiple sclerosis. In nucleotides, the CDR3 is TGTGCCAGCAGCGACGGGACAGCTCACGAGCAGTACTTC. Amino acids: CASSDGTAHEQYF.